The next 8 T cell receptor beta chains were all read from a single sample in a study of Ad26.COV2.S vaccination and SARS-CoV-2 variants. Sequenced by immunoSEQ multiplex PCR; TCRdb stores in-frame clones only, minus some. Of approximately 450,000 clones listed, over 75% are singletons. Noted treatment: about 20 received Ad26.COV2.S at low or high dose, single or two shots; a few received placebo; per-sample allocation not given. The samples date from day 63 after the first vaccine or placebo injection. The sequencing used peripheral blood, collected in a trial of Ad26.COV2.S vaccine versus placebo. The receptors come from a person between 18 and 65 years old who received the Ad26.COV2.S COVID-19 vaccine or a placebo.

As concerns this clone: The same CDR3 can be traced to other DNA sequences in this sample. The chain has TRBV27 and TRBJ2-1; D gene uncertain. Looked up from germline, CDR1 is MNHEY and CDR2 is SMNVEV (reference sequence). The germline V and J ends were trimmed by 1 base and 6 bases, with 4 bases remaining between them. The CDR3 contains 12 residues. The CDR3: CASSLLGNEQFF. CDR3 sequence (DNA): TGTGCCAGCAGTTTATTAGGCAATGAGCAGTTCTTC.

This clone occurred once. This rearrangement joins TRBV7-2 to TRBJ2-3; D perhaps matches TRBD1 (7 bases). The V and J ends lost 6 bases and 3 bases respectively, with 19 bases between them. The CDR3 totals 16 residues. The germline gives CDR1 SGHTA, CDR2 FQGNSA. For the CDR3, the DNA is TGTGCCAGCAGGAGACAGGGCCGGGAGATTACAGATACGCAGTATTTT. It yields the protein CASRRQGREITDTQYF.

The V and J genes are TRBV4-3 and TRBJ2-7, with D tentatively TRBD2 (6 bases). Between the trimmed V and J ends, which lost 1 base and 1 base, there was a span of 14 bases. This CDR3 contains 16 residues. In germline, CDR1 is LGHNA, CDR2 YSLEER. CDR3 sequence (DNA): TGCGCCAGCAGCCAAGCAATAGCGGACCCTTCCTACGAGCAGTACTTC. Amino acids: CASSQAIADPSYEQYF.

The genes are TRBV10-3 and TRBJ1-5; a possible D gene is TRBD1 (5 bases). Germline values: CDR1 ENHRY, CDR2 SYGVKD. CDR3 length equals 13 residues. The V gene lost 3 bases and the J gene lost 5 bases, with 8 bases spanning the gap. CDR3 amino acids: CAISDGGYQPQHF. CDR3 coding DNA: TGTGCCATCAGTGATGGGGGGTATCAGCCCCAGCATTTT.

The chain uses TRBV7-9 and TRBJ2-7, with D maybe TRBD2 (6 bases). This CDR3 has 16 residues. From germline, CDR1 is SEHNR and CDR2 FQNEAQ (reference sequence). V was clipped by 4 bases and J by 4 bases, with 20 bases between them. CDR3: CASSSGPTGRMYEQYF. The CDR3 DNA reads TGTGCCAGCAGCTCGGGGCCTACGGGGAGGATGTACGAGCAGTACTTC.

The chain recombines TRBV12-3 or TRBV12-4 with TRBJ2-3; D might be TRBD2 (5 bases). Between the trimmed V and J ends, which lost 8 bases and 4 bases, there was a span of 10 bases. The CDR3 is made up of 12 amino acids. The CDR3 DNA follows: TGTGCCAGCGGACTGAAAGCAGATACGCAGTATTTT. This sequence encodes CASGLKADTQYF.

This chain links TRBV3-1 (or the pseudogene TRBV3-2) with TRBJ2-1, with D perhaps matching TRBD1 or TRBD2 (5 bases each). Trimming stripped 2 bases from V and 7 bases from J, with 15 bases between. The V gene's germline CDR1 is LGHDT and CDR2 YNNKEL (reference sequence). The CDR3 has 15 residues. The CDR3 loop reads CASSQRKKRGNEQFF. The CDR3 coding sequence is TGTGCCAGCAGCCAAAGAAAAAAGAGGGGTAATGAGCAGTTCTTC.

This chain joins TRBV19 and TRBJ2-7; 8 bases are a match to TRBD2. J gave up 3 bases and V 4 bases, and 5 bases lay outside the gene matches. In germline, CDR1 is LNHDA, CDR2 SQIVND (reference sequence). The length of the CDR3 is 14 residues. CDR3 residues: CASSTREGLYEQYF. The CDR3 bases are TGTGCCAGTAGTACACGGGAGGGACTCTACGAGCAGTACTTC.